This TCR beta chain was captured in a study of T cell responses to AZD1222 COVID-19 vaccine. Study overall: The analysis combined second doses at about 4 or about 12 weeks.

Sequencing was performed with immunoSEQ multiplex PCR; in TCRdb, only in-frame clones are kept and a portion is missing. The repertoire holds some 98,000 clones, with more than 70% as singletons. Trimming removed 5 bases at V and 4 bases at J, with 11 bases between. Looked up from germline, CDR1 is SGHAT and CDR2 is FQNNGV. The CDR3 length is 13 residues. This clone was seen a single time. J is TRBJ1-2 and V is TRBV11-2; D is perhaps TRBD1 (5 bases). This clonotype originated in an adult in good health. Sequences were derived from peripheral blood, sampled on day 0 of AZD1222 vaccination. The CDR3 region is CASSRGTVYGYTF. DNA for the CDR3: TGTGCCAGCAGCCGGGGGACGGTCTATGGCTACACCTTC.